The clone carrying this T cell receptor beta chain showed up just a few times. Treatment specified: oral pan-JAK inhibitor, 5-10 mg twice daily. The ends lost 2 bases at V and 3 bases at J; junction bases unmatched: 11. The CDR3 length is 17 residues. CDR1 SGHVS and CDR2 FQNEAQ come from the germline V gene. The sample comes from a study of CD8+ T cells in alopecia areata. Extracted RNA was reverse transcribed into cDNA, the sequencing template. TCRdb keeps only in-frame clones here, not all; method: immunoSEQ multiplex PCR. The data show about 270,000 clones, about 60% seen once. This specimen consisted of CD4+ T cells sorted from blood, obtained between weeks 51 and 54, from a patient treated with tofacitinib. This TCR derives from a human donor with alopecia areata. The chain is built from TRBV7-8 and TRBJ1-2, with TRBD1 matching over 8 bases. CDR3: CASSLTGVGRGHYGYTF. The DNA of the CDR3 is TGTGCCAGCAGCTTAACAGGAGTGGGCAGGGGGCACTATGGCTACACCTTC.